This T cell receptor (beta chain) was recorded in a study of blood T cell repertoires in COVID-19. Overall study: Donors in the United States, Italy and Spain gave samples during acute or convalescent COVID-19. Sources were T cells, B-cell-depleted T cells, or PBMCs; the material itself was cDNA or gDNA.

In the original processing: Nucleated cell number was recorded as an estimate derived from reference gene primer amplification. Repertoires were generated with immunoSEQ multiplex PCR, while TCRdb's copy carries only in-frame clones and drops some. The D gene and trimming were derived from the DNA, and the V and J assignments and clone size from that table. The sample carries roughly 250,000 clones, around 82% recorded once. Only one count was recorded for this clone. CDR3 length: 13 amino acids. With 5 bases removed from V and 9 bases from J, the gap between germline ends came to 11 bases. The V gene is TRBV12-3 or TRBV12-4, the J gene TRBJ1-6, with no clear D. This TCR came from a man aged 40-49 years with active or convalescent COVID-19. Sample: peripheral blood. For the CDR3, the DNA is TGTGCCAGCAGTCGAATGGGAGGTTCACCCCTCCACTTT. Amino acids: CASSRMGGSPLHF.